A single T cell receptor beta chain is shown here with its context. Its cognate antigen is unknown. Primers: 60 Vbeta forward and 13 Jbeta reverse. Original data processing: A later analysis tallied approximately 80 million unique TCR beta chains, around 12 million of them shared. Only in-frame clones appear in the TCRdb table, and some are missing; sequencing was by immunoSEQ multiplex PCR. That table gives V, J and clone size, and the DNA gave D and trimming. The sample has just over 150,000 clones; approximately 76% are singletons. This sample stems from a study of cytomegalovirus exposure and HLA in healthy donors. Trimming cost V 5 bases and J 1 base; bases outside gene matches: 3. The germline V gene encodes CDR1 PRHDT and CDR2 FYEKMQ (reference sequence). The CDR3 has 14 amino acids. Study-wide results and limits: The majority of CMV-associated TCR beta chains were reported as apparently HLA-restricted in a later analysis. After further analysis at a later stage, 15,000 to 20,000 TCR beta sequences were associated with HLA alleles at 0.05 false discovery rate. What TCR beta sequences reportedly achieved was accurate prediction of HLA-A and HLA-B alleles in most subjects.

The chain is built from TRBV13 and TRBJ1-1; 8 bases are shared with TRBD1. The sample consisted of PBMCs. This clonotype was obtained from a female donor in good health and CMV-seronegative. CDR3 DNA: TGTGCCAGCAGCGGACAGGGATGGAACACTGAAGCTTTCTTT. This translates into CASSGQGWNTEAFF.